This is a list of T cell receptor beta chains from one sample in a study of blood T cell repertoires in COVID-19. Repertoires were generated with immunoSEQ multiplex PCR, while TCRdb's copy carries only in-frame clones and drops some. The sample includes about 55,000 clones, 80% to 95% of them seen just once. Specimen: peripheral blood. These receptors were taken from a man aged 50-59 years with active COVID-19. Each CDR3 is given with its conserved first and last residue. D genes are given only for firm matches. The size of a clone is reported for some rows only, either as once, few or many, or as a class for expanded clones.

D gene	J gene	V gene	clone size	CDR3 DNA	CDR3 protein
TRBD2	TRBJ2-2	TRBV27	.	TGTGCCAGCAGTTTGTACTATACTAGCGGGAACGGCGGCGGGGAGCTGTTTTTT	CASSLYYTSGNGGGELFF
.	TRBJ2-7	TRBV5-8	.	TGTGCCAGCAGCTTGGGCTTTCGGTACGAGCAGTACTTC	CASSLGFRYEQYF
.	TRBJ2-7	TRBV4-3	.	TGCGCCAGCAGCCAAGTGACAGGGAGCTCGGGGGACTCCTACGAGCAGTACTTC	CASSQVTGSSGDSYEQYF
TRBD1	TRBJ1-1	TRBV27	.	TGTGCCAGCAGACGACAGGGGAACTTGAACACTGAAGCTTTCTTT	CASRRQGNLNTEAFF
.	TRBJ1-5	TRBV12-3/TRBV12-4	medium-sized	TGTGCCAGCGCGCGGGGGGGCAATCAGCCCCAGCATTTT	CASARGGNQPQHF
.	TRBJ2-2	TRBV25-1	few	TGTGCCAGCAGTGAGGGGGGTTTAAACACCGGGGAGCTGTTTTTT	CASSEGGLNTGELFF
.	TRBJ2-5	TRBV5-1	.	TGCGCCAGCAGCCCTAGACCGAATATGGAGACCCAGTACTTC	CASSPRPNMETQYF
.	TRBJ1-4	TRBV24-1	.	TGCCCAAGGGAGGGGGAATTGTTTTTT	CPREGELFF
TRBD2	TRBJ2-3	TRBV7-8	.	TGTGCCAGCAGCTCTACGACTAGCGGGGAGACAGATACGCAGTATTTT	CASSSTTSGETDTQYF
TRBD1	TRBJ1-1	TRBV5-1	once	TGCGCCAGCAGGGACAGGGGAGGAGGGACTGAAGCTTTCTTT	CASRDRGGGTEAFF
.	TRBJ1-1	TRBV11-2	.	TGTGCCAGCAGCTTAGCCGGGGTTATGAACACTGAAGCTTTCTTT	CASSLAGVMNTEAFF
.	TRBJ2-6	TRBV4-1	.	TGCGCCAGCAGCCAAGGGCAATGGCAGGGGACTACCGGGGCCAACGTCCTGACTTTC	CASSQGQWQGTTGANVLTF
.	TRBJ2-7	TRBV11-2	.	TGTGCCAGCAGCCCCCTGGCCGAGCAGTACTTC	CASSPLAEQYF
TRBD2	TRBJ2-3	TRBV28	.	TGTGCCACGGGCGGGGGGCTATTCACAGATACGCAGTATTTT	CATGGGLFTDTQYF
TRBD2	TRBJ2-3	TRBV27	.	TGTGCCAGCAGTCGGGGGGGCACAGATACGCAGTATTTT	CASSRGGTDTQYF
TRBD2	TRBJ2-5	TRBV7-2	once	TGTGCCAGCAGCTCCCAGCGGGGGGGCCCCCAAGAGACCCAGTACTTC	CASSSQRGGPQETQYF
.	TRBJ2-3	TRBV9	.	TGTGCCAGCAGCGCGGAACCTATACAGACAGATACGCAGTATTTT	CASSAEPIQTDTQYF
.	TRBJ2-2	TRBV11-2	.	TGTGCCACTCGATTCGGCGGAACGGACACCGGGGAGCTGTTTTTT	CATRFGGTDTGELFF
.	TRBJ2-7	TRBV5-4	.	TGTGCCAGCAGCTTAAGCGGACCCTACGAGCAGTACTTC	CASSLSGPYEQYF
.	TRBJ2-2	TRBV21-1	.	TGTGCCAGCAGCCCCCAGATACCTGAGGAGCTGTTTTTT	CASSPQIPEELFF
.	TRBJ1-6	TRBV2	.	TGTGCCAGCAGTGTACGGGATTATAATTCACCCCTCCACTTT	CASSVRDYNSPLHF
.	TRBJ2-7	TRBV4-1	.	TGCGCCAGCAGCCAGGGAACAGGGACCCAATACGAGCAGTACTTC	CASSQGTGTQYEQYF
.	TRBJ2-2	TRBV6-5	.	TGTGCCAGCAGTTATGGGGGGTCGGGGGAGCTGTTTTTT	CASSYGGSGELFF
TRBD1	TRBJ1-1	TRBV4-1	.	TGCGCCAGCAGCCAATCAACAGGGGTAGCCACTGAAGCTTTCTTT	CASSQSTGVATEAFF
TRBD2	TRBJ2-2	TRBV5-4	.	TGTGCCAGCAGCCCGGGACTAGCGGGGGTTCGTACCGGGGAGCTGTTTTTT	CASSPGLAGVRTGELFF
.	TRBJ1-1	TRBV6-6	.	TGTGCCAGCAGTACACAGGTCCTGGTGACTGAAGCTTTCTTT	CASSTQVLVTEAFF
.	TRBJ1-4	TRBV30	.	TGTGCCTGGAGCCCTCGGTCAACTAATGAAAAACTGTTTTTT	CAWSPRSTNEKLFF
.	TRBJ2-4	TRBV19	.	TGTGCCAGTAGTTTTCAGGGGCATAACATTCAGTACTTC	CASSFQGHNIQYF
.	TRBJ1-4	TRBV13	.	TGTGCCAGCAGCTTCCAGACACAAACTAATGAAAAACTGTTTTTT	CASSFQTQTNEKLFF
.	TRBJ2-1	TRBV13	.	TGTGCCAGCAGCATATACGGGACTCAACGCAATGAGCAGTTCTTC	CASSIYGTQRNEQFF
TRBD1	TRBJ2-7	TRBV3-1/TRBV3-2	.	TGTGCCAGCAGCCTTATCCCCACAGGGGGGTACGAGCAGTACTTC	CASSLIPTGGYEQYF
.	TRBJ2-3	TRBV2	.	TGTGCCAGCTCCTTTAACACAGATACGCAGTATTTT	CASSFNTDTQYF
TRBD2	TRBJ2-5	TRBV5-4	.	TGTGCCAGCAGCGCGGGACTAGCGGGGATACTGTACCAAGAGACCCAGTACTTC	CASSAGLAGILYQETQYF
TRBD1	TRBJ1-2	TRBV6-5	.	TGTGCCAGCAGTTACGGGGGACAGCCCTATGGCTACACCTTC	CASSYGGQPYGYTF
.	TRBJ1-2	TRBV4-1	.	TGCGCCAGCAGCCAAGGATCGACAGGACTGACTAACTATGGCTACACCTTC	CASSQGSTGLTNYGYTF
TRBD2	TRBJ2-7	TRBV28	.	TGTGCCAGCAGATGGACTAGCGGGGACAGCGAGCAGTACTTC	CASRWTSGDSEQYF
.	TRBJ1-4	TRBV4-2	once	TGTGCCAGCAGCCAAGCCGATTCCCCCCGGGTAGGATCTGGGCTGTTTTTT	CASSQADSPRVGSGLFF
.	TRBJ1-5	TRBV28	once	TGTGCCAGCAGTTTTGGGGGGGCTGGGAATCAGCCCCAGCATTTT	CASSFGGAGNQPQHF
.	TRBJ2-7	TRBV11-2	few	TGTGCCAGCAGCCATCTTACAGGCGAGCAGTACTTC	CASSHLTGEQYF
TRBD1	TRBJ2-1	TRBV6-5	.	TGTGCCAGCAGTCGGGACAGGGCGATGAATGAGCAGTTCTTC	CASSRDRAMNEQFF
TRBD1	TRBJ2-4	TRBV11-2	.	TGTGCCAGCAGCTTAGACCCAGAGGGGGCAGCAGCCAAAAACATTCAGTACTTC	CASSLDPEGAAAKNIQYF
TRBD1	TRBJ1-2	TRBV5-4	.	TGTGCCAGCAGCTTGGGGGGACAGGAGAACTATGGCTACACCTTC	CASSLGGQENYGYTF
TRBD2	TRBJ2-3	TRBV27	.	TGTGCCAGCAGTTTATATGGACTAGCAAGCTTTAGCACAGATACGCAGTATTTT	CASSLYGLASFSTDTQYF
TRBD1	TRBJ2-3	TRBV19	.	TGTGCCAGTACTGACAGGGGGGTTACAGATACGCAGTATTTT	CASTDRGVTDTQYF
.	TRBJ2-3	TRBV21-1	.	TGTGCCAGCAGCAAAGGTAAATCCCTTGAGCGGGAGCCGGCCTGGGGCACAGATACGCAGTATTTT	CASSKGKSLEREPAWGTDTQYF
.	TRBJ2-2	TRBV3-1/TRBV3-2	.	TGTGCCAGCAGCCAAGACTCTACCGGGGAGCTGTTTTTT	CASSQDSTGELFF
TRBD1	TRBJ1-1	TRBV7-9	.	TGTGCCAGCAGCTTATCGACAGGGGGGACTGAAGCTTTCTTT	CASSLSTGGTEAFF
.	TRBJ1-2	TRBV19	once	TGTGCCAGTAGTATCGGCTCAGGGTACGGCTACACCTTC	CASSIGSGYGYTF
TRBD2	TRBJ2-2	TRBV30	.	TGTGCCTGGAGTGGGTCTAGCGGGTGGACCGGGGAGCTGTTTTTT	CAWSGSSGWTGELFF
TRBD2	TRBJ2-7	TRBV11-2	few	TGTGCCAGCAGCTTTCCCAAAAACAGCGGGAGGGCACCCGGTGAGCAGTACTTC	CASSFPKNSGRAPGEQYF
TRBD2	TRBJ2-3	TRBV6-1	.	TGTGCCAGCAGTGAACTGAGACTAGCGGGGGGGCGCACAGATACGCAGTATTTT	CASSELRLAGGRTDTQYF
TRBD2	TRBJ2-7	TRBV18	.	TGTGCCAGCTCACCAAATGGGCGGGGGGGCTACGAGCAGTACTTC	CASSPNGRGGYEQYF
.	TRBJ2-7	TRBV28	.	TGTGCCAGCAGTACCCTCCTCGGGGGGCTGACGCACGAGCAGTACTTC	CASSTLLGGLTHEQYF
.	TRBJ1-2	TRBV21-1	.	TGTGCCAGCAGCAAAGGGCCATCGGACAGGGGGTTCTATGGCTACACCTTC	CASSKGPSDRGFYGYTF
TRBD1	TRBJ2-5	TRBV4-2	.	TGTGCCAGCAGCCAGGCTACAGGGGCCCCAGAGACCCAGTACTTC	CASSQATGAPETQYF
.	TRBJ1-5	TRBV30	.	TGTGCCTGGAGTTCCCCTCTGCAGCCCCAGCATTTT	CAWSSPLQPQHF
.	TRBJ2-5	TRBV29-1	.	TGCAGCGCTGTCTACGGGACAAACAAAAACCAAGAGACCCAGTACTTC	CSAVYGTNKNQETQYF
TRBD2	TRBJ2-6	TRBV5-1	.	TGCGCCAGCTCGCGGGAGGGGTCGGTCTCTGGGGCCAACGTCCTGACTTTC	CASSREGSVSGANVLTF
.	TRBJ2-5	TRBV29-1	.	TGCAGCGTTGAAGTGCCCCAACAACGGGGGACCCAGTACTTC	CSVEVPQQRGTQYF